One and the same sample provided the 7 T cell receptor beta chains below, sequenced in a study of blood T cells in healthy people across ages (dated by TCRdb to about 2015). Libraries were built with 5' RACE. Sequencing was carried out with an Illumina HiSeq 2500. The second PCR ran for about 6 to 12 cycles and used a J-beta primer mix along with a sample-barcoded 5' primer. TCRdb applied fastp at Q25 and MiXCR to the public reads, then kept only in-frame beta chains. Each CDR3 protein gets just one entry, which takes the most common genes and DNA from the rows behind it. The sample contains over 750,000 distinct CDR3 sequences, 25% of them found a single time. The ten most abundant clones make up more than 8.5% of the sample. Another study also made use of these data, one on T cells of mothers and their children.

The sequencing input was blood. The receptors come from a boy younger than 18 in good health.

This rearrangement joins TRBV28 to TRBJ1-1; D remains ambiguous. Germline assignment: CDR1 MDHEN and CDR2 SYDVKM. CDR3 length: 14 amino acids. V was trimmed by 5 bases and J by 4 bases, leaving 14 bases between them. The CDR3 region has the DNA TGTGCCAGCAGTCTGGCGGGTTACAGCACTGAAGCTTTCTTT. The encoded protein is CASSLAGYSTEAFF.

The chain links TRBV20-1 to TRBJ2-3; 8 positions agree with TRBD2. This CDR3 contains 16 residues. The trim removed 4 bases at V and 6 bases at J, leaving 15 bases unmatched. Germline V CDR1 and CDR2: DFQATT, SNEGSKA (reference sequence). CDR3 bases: TGCAGTGCTACTTCCCCGGGACTAGTGACGTTGGATACGCAGTATTTT. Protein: CSATSPGLVTLDTQYF.

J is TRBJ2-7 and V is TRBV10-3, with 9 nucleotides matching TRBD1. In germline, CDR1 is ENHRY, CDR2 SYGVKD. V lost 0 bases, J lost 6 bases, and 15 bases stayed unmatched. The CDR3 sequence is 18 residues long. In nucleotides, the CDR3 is TGTGCCATCAGTGAGTCCTGGGGACAGGGACGAAACCGGGGCGAGCAGTACTTC. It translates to CAISESWGQGRNRGEQYF.

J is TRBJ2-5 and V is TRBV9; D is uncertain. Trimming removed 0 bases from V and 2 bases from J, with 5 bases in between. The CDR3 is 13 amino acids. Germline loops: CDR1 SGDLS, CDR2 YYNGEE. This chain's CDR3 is CASSVEVQETQYF. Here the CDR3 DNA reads TGTGCCAGCAGCGTAGAAGTTCAAGAGACCCAGTACTTC.

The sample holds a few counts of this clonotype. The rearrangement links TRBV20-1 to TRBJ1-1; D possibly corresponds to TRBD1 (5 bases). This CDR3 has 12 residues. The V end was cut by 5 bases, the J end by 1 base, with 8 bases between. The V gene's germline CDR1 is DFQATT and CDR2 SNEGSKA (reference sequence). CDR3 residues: CSACDRNTEAFF. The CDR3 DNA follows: TGCAGTGCTTGTGACAGGAACACTGAAGCTTTCTTT.

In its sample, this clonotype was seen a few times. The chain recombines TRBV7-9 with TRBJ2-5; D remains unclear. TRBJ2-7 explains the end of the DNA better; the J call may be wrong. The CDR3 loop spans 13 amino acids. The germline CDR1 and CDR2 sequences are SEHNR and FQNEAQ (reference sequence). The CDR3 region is CASSKKSSYEQYF. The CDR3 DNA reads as TGTGCCAGCAGCAAGAAGTCGTCCTACGAGCAGTACTTC.

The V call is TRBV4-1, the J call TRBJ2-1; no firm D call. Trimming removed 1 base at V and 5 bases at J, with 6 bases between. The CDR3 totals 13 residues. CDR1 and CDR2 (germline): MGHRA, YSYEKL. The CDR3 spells CASSQGIHNEQFF. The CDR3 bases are TGCGCCAGCAGCCAAGGCATCCACAATGAGCAGTTCTTC.